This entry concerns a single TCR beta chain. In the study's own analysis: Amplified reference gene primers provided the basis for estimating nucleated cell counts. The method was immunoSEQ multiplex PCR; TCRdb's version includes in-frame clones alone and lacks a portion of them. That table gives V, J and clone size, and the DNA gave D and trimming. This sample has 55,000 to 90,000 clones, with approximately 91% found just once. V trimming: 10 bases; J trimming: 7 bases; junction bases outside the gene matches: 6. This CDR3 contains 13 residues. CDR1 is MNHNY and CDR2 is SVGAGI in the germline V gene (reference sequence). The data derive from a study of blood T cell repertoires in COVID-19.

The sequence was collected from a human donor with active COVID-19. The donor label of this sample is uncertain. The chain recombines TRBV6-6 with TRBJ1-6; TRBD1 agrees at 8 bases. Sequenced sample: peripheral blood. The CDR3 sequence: CATQGAWNSPLHF. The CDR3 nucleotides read TGTGCCACCCAGGGGGCATGGAATTCACCCCTCCACTTT.